The 12 T cell receptor beta chains presented below share a single source sample, sequenced in a study of PD-1 blockade in classical Hodgkin lymphoma. Sequencing was performed with immunoSEQ multiplex PCR; in TCRdb, only in-frame clones are kept and a portion is missing. Of some 96,000 clones listed, approximately 80% were seen once; the top ten hold under 20%. Brentuximab vedotin exposure varied among the patients, all of whom had relapsed after autologous stem cell transplantation. The sequences come from peripheral blood mononuclear cells (PBMCs), collected before the second cycle of nivolumab. The source of these receptors is a human donor with classical Hodgkin lymphoma.

This chain's CDR3 is CAISEGLAGSNEQFF. Here the CDR3 DNA reads TGTGCCATCAGTGAAGGGCTAGCGGGCTCCAATGAGCAGTTCTTC. The chain recombines TRBV10-3 with TRBJ2-1; the match to TRBD2 covers 8 bases. J was trimmed by 6 bases and V by 3 bases; bases with no gene match: 7. Germline CDR1 and CDR2: ENHRY and SYGVKD. CDR3 size: 15 residues.

The chain combines TRBV15 with TRBJ2-7, with 8 bases matching TRBD1. With V trimmed by 1 base and J by 2 bases, 4 bases remained unmatched. This CDR3 has 15 residues. Germline lookup yields CDR1 LNHNV and CDR2 YYDKDF (reference sequence). The DNA for the CDR3 is TGTGCCACCAGCAGAGCCCGGACAGGGACCTACGAGCAGTACTTC. The encoded protein is CATSRARTGTYEQYF.

The V gene is TRBV28, the J gene TRBJ1-1; TRBD1 might be the D (6 bases). V lost 5 bases, J lost 1 base, and 14 bases lay in between. CDR3 size: 15 residues. CDR1 is MDHEN, CDR2 SYDVKM, per germline. CDR3 DNA: TGTGCCAGCAGTCCGACAGGCTCCAGGAACACTGAAGCTTTCTTT. This sequence encodes CASSPTGSRNTEAFF.

The chain employs TRBV6-4 and TRBJ2-1; D gene unclear. The germline CDR1 and CDR2 sequences are MRHNA and SNTAGT. The CDR3 runs 15 residues. Trimming removed 6 bases from V and 7 bases from J, with 19 bases in between. CDR3 amino acids: CASSDEQRRVNEQFF. The CDR3 DNA is TGTGCCAGCAGCGACGAGCAGCGCCGCGTAAATGAGCAGTTCTTC.

This clone was seen just once. The rearrangement links TRBV5-1 to TRBJ2-7, with D possibly being TRBD1 (6 bases). CDR3 size: 16 residues. The V and J ends lost 7 bases and 3 bases respectively, with 23 bases between them. Germline CDR1 and CDR2: SGHRS and YFSETQ. CDR3 protein: CASSVALGAGDYEQYF. As DNA, the CDR3 is TGCGCCAGCTCAGTCGCCCTGGGGGCAGGGGACTACGAGCAGTACTTC.

V gene TRBV4-3 combines with J gene TRBJ1-3; possible D gene TRBD1, 5 bases. Per the germline V gene, CDR1 is LGHNA and CDR2 is YSLEER. The V end was cut by 1 base, the J end by 1 base, with 17 bases between. The CDR3 consists of 18 residues. CDR3 coding DNA: TGCGCCAGCAGCCAAGGGGCTGCCGGGGCCCAGTCTGGAAACACCATATATTTT. This sequence encodes CASSQGAAGAQSGNTIYF.

The V call is TRBV28, the J call TRBJ1-2; weak D call: TRBD1 (6 bases). Looked up from germline, CDR1 is MDHEN and CDR2 is SYDVKM. Trimming removed 4 bases at V and 5 bases at J, with 17 bases between. This CDR3 spans 15 amino acids. CDR3 sequence (DNA): TGTGCCAGCAGTTCCCGAACAGGGATTGGGTATGGCTACACCTTC. Protein sequence: CASSSRTGIGYGYTF.

V and J are TRBV2 and TRBJ2-5; 12 bases match TRBD2. Per germline, CDR1 SNHLY and CDR2 FYNNEI. V dropped 4 bases and J dropped 5; count of bases not matched to a gene: 5. This CDR3 spans 15 amino acids. CDR3 amino acids: CASSVPSGRGETQYF. As DNA, the CDR3 is TGTGCCAGCAGTGTCCCTAGCGGGAGGGGGGAGACCCAGTACTTC.

The chain couples TRBV7-2 to TRBJ2-7; 14 bases line up with TRBD2. The CDR3 is 15 residues long. The germline V gene has CDR1 SGHTA and CDR2 FQGNSA. Trimming at V came to 4 bases and at J to 4 bases, leaving 3 bases not matched to a gene. CDR3 DNA sequence: TGTGCCAGCAGCTCCAGGACTAGCGGGAGGTACGAGCAGTACTTC. Protein sequence: CASSSRTSGRYEQYF.

The chain joins TRBV28 to TRBJ1-2; no definite D call. The CDR3 is made up of 15 amino acids. Germline CDR1 MDHEN, CDR2 SYDVKM. Trimming took 7 bases from V and 3 from J, leaving 18 bases between them. CDR3: CASTAAGIGDYGYTF. In nucleotides, the CDR3 is TGTGCCAGCACCGCTGCGGGGATCGGGGACTATGGCTACACCTTC.

The chain combines TRBV5-1 with TRBJ2-7, with D possibly matching TRBD2 (6 bases). This CDR3 is 14 amino acids long. V lost 3 bases and J 4 bases, leaving 14 bases between the germline ends. Germline lookup yields CDR1 SGHRS and CDR2 YFSETQ. CDR3 residues: CASSSTGVFYEQYF. As DNA, the CDR3 is TGCGCCAGCAGCTCGACGGGAGTATTTTACGAGCAGTACTTC.

A few counts support this clone. This sequence joins TRBV7-2 and TRBJ1-5; TRBD1 might be the D (5 bases). Germline V gene lookup returns CDR1 SGHTA and CDR2 FQGNSA. The CDR3 covers 15 residues. The V end lost 5 bases, the J end lost 4 bases, and 15 bases lay between the germline ends. CDR3 in DNA: TGTGCCAGCAGCATGGGGGGAGAGAGAAATCAGCCCCAGCATTTT. Amino acid sequence: CASSMGGERNQPQHF.